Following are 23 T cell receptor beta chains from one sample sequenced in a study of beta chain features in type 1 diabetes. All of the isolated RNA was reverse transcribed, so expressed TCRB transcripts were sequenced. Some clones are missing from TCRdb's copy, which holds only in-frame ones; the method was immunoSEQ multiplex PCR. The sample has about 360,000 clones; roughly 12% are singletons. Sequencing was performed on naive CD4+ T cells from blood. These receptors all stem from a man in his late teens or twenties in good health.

CDR3 protein: CASSLRTHEQYF. DNA for the CDR3: TGTGCCAGCAGCTTGCGAACCCACGAGCAGTACTTC. The rearrangement uses TRBV7-2 and TRBJ2-7; D ambiguous. The V end lost 3 bases, the J end lost 5 bases, and 8 bases lay between the germline ends. This CDR3 comprises 12 residues. CDR1 and CDR2 from the germline V gene are SGHTA and FQGNSA.

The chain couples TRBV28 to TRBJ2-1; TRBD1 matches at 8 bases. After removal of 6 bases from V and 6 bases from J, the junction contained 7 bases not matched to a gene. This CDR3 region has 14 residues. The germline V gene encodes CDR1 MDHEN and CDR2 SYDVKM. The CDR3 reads CASSPPDRGNEQFF. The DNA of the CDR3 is TGTGCCAGCAGCCCCCCAGACAGGGGCAATGAGCAGTTCTTC.

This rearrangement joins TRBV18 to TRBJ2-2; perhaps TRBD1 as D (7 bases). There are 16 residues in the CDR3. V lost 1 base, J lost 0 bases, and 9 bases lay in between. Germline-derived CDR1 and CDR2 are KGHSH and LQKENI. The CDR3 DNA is TGTGCCAGCTCACCACGCGGGACAGCGAACACCGGGGAGCTGTTTTTT. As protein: CASSPRGTANTGELFF.

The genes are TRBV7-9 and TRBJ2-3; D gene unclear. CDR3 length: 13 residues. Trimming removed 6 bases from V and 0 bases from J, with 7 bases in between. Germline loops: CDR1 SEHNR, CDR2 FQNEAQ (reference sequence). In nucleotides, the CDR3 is TGTGCCAGCAGGGCCGGGAGCACAGATACGCAGTATTTT. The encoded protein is CASRAGSTDTQYF. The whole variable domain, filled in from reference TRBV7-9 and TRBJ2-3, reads DTGVSQNPRHKITKRGQNVTFRCDPISEHNRLYWYRQTLGQGPEFLTYFQNEAQLEKSRLLSDRFSAERPKGSFSTLEIQRTEQGDSAMYLCASRAGSTDTQYFGPGTRLTVL.

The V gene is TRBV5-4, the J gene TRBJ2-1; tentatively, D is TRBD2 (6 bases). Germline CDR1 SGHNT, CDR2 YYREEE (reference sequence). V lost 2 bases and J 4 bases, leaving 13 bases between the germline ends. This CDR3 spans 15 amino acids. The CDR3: CASSFDPAGYNEQFF. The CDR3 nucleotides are TGTGCCAGCAGCTTTGATCCAGCGGGTTACAATGAGCAGTTCTTC.

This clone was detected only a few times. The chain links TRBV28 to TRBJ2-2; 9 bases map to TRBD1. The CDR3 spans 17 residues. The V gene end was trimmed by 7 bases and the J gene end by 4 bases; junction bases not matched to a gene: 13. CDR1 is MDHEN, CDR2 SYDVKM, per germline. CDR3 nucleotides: TGTGCCAGCACCCCCCGAGACAGGGGGGGGTTCACCGGGGAGCTGTTTTTT. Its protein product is CASTPRDRGGFTGELFF.

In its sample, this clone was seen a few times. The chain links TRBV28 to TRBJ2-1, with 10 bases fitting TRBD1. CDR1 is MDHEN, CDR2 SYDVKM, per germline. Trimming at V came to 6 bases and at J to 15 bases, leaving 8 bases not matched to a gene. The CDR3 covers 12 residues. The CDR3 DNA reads TGTGCCAGCAGACTGCAGGACAGGGGGATGTTCTTC. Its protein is CASRLQDRGMFF.

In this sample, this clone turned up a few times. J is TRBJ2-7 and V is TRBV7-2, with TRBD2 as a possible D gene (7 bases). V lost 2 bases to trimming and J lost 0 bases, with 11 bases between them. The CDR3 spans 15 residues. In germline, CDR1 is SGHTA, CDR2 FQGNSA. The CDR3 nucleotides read TGTGCCAGCAGCTTATTGGGGGGGCACTCCTACGAGCAGTACTTC. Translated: CASSLLGGHSYEQYF.

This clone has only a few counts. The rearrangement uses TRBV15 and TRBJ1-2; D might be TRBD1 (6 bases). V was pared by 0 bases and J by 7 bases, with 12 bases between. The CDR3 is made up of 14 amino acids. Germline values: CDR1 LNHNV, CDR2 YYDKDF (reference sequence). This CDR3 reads CATSRDRGILGYTF. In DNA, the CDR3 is TGTGCCACCAGCAGAGATAGGGGGATTCTTGGCTACACCTTC.

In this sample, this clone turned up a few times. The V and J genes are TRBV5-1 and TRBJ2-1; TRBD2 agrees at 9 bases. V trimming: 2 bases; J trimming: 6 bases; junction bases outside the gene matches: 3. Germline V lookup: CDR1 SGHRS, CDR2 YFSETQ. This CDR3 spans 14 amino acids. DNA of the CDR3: TGCGCCAGCAGCTTCGGGACTAGCCGCAATGAGCAGTTCTTC. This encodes CASSFGTSRNEQFF.

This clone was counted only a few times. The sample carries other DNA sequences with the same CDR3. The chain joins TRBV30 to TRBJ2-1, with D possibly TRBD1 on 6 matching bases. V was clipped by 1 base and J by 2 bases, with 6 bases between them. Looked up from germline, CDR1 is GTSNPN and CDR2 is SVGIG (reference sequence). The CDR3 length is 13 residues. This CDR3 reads CAWSEGAYNEQFF. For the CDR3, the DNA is TGTGCCTGGAGTGAGGGGGCCTACAATGAGCAGTTCTTC.

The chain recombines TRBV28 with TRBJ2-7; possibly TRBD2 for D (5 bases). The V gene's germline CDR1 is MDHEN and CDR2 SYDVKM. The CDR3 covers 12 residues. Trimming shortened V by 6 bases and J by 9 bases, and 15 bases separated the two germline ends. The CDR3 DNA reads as TGTGCCAGCAGCCTAGGACCCGCGGGGCAGTACTTC. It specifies CASSLGPAGQYF.

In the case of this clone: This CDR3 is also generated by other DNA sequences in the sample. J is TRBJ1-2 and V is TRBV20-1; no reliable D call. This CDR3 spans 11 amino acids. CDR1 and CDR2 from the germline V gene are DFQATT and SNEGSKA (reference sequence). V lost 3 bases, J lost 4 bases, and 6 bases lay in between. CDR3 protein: CSASGFYGYTF. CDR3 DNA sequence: TGCAGTGCTAGCGGGTTCTATGGCTACACCTTC.

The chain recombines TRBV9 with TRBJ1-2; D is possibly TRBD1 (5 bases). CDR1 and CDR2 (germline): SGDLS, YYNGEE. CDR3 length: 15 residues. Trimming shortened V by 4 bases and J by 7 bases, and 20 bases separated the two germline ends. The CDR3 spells CASSIGTGDLGGYTF. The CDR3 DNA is TGTGCCAGCAGCATCGGGACGGGGGACCTGGGTGGCTACACCTTC.

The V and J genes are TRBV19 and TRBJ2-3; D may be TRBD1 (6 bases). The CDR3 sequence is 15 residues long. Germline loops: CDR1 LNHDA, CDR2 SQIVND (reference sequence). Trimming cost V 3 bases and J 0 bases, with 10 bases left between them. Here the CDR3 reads CASSIRQASTDTQYF. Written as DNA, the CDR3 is TGTGCCAGTAGTATTCGACAGGCTAGCACAGATACGCAGTATTTT.

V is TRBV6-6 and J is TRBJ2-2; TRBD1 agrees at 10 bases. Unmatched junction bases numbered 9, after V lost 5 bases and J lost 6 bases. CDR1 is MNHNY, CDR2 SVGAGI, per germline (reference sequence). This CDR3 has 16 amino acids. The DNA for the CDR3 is TGTGCCAGCAGTACCCGGACAGGGGGTGTTTCCGGGGAGCTGTTTTTT. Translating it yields CASSTRTGGVSGELFF.

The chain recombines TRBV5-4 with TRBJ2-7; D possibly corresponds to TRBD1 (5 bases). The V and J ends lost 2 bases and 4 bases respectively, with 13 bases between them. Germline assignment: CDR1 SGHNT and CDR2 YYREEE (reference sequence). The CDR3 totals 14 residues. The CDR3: CASSFLGLGYEQYF. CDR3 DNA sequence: TGTGCCAGCAGCTTCTTGGGGCTCGGGTACGAGCAGTACTTC.

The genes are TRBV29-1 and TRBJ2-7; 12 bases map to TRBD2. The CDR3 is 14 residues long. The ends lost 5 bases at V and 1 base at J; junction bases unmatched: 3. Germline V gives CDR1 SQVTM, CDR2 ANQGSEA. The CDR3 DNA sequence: TGCAGCGTTAGGACTAGCGGGGCATCCTACGAGCAGTACTTC. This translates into CSVRTSGASYEQYF.

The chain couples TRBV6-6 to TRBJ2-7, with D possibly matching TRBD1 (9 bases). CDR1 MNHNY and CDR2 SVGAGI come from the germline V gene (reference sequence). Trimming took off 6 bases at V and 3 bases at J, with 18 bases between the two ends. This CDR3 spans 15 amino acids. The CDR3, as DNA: TGTGCCAGCAGCTACGGGGGGGACAGGGTCTACGAGCAGTACTTC. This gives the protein CASSYGGDRVYEQYF.

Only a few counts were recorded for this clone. The CDR3 reads CASSQESDRAYEQYF. DNA for the CDR3: TGCGCCAGCAGCCAAGAGTCCGACAGGGCCTACGAGCAGTACTTC. The gene calls are TRBV4-3 and TRBJ2-7; 7 bases map to TRBD1. There are 15 residues in the CDR3. Trimming took 0 bases from V and 2 from J; bases not matched to a gene: 4. Germline assignment: CDR1 LGHNA and CDR2 YSLEER.

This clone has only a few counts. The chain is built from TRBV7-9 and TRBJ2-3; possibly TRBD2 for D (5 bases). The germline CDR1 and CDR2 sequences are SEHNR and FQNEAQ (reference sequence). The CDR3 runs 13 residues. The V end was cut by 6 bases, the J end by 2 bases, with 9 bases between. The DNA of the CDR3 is TGTGCCAGCAGAACGACTACCACAGATACGCAGTATTTT. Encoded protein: CASRTTTTDTQYF. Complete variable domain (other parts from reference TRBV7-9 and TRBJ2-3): DTGVSQNPRHKITKRGQNVTFRCDPISEHNRLYWYRQTLGQGPEFLTYFQNEAQLEKSRLLSDRFSAERPKGSFSTLEIQRTEQGDSAMYLCASRTTTTDTQYFGPGTRLTVL.

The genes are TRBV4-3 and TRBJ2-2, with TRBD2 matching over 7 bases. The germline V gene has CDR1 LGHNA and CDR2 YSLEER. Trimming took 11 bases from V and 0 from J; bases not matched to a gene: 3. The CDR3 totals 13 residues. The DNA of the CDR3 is TGCGCCTCCCGGGGGGCGAACACCGGGGAGCTGTTTTTT. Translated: CASRGANTGELFF.

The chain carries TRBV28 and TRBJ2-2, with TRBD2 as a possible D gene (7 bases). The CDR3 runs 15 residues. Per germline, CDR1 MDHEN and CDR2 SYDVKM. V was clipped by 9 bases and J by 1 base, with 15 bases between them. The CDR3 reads CASQGGGQNTGELFF. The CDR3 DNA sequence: TGTGCCAGTCAAGGGGGGGGACAGAACACCGGGGAGCTGTTTTTT. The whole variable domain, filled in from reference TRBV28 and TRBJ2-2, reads DVKVTQSSRYLVKRTGEKVFLECVQDMDHENMFWYRQDPGLGLRLIYFSYDVKMKEKGDIPEGYSVSREKKERFSLILESASTNQTSMYLCASQGGGQNTGELFFGEGSRLTVL.